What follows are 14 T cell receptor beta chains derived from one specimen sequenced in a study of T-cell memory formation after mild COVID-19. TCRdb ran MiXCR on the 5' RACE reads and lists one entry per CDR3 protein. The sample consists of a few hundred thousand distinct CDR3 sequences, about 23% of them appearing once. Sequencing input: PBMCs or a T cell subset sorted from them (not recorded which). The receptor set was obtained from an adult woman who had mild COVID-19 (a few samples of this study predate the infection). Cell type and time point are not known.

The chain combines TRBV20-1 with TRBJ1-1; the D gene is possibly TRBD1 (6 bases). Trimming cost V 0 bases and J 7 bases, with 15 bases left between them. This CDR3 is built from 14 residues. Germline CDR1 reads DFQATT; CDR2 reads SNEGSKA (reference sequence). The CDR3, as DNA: TGCAGTGCTAGAGATCAGGGAGGGGGAGTTGAAGCTTTCTTT. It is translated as CSARDQGGGVEAFF.

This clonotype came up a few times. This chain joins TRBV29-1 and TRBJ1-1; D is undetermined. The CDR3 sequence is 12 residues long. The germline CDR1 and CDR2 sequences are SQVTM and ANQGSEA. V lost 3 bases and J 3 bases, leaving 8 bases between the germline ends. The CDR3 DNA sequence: TGCAGCGTTGACCTGAGCCACACTGAAGCTTTCTTT. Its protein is CSVDLSHTEAFF.

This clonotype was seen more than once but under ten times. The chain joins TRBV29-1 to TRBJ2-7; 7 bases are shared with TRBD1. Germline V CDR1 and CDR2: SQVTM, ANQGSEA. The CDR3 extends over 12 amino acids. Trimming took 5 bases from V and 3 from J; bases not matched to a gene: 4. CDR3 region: CSVKAGGYEQYF. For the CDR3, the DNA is TGCAGCGTTAAGGCAGGGGGCTACGAGCAGTACTTC.

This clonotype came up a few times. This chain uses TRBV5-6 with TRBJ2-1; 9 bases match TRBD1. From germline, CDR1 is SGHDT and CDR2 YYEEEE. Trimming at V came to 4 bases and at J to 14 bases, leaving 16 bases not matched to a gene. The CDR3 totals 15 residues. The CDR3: CASSLRDRERLRKFF. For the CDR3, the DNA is TGTGCCAGCAGCCTCCGGGACAGGGAAAGACTACGGAAGTTCTTC.

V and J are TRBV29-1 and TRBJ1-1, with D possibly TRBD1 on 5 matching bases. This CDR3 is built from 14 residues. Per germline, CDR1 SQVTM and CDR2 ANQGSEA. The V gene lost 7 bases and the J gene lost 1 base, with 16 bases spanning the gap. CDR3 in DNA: TGCAGCGCCAAGGCCGGGGGGAGGAACACTGAAGCTTTCTTT. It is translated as CSAKAGGRNTEAFF.

This CDR3 reads CASSSAGREKLFF. The CDR3 DNA is TGTGCCAGCAGTTCGGCAGGGAGAGAAAAACTGTTTTTT. V gene TRBV6-5 combines with J gene TRBJ1-4; D possibly corresponds to TRBD1 (5 bases). Germline V gives CDR1 MNHEY, CDR2 SVGAGI. The V and J ends lost 4 bases and 8 bases respectively, with 11 bases between them. The CDR3 consists of 13 residues.

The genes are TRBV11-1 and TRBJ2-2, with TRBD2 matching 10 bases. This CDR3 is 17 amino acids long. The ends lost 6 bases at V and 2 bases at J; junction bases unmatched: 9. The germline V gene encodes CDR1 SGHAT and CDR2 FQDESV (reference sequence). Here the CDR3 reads CASRSLLAGVNTGELFF. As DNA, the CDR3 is TGTGCCAGCAGGTCTCTTCTAGCGGGAGTAAACACCGGGGAGCTGTTTTTT.

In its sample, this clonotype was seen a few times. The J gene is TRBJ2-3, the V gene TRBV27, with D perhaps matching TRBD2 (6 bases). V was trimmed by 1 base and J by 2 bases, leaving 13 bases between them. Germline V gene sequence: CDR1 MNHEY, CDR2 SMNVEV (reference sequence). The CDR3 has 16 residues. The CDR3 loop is CASSLLAGRHTDTQYF. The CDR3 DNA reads TGTGCCAGCAGTTTATTGGCAGGGAGGCACACAGATACGCAGTATTTT.

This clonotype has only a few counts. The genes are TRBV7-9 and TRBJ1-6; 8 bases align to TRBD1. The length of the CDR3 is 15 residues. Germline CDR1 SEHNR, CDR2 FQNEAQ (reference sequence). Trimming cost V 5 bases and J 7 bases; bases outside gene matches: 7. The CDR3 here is CASSPSTGDNSPLHF. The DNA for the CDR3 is TGTGCCAGCAGCCCTTCGACAGGGGACAATTCACCCCTCCACTTT.

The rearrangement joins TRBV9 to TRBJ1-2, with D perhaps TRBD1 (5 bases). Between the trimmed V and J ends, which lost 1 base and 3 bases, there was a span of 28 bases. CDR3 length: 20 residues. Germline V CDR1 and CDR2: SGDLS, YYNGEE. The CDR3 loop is CASSVSGDRYGLLSHYGYTF. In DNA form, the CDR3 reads TGTGCCAGCAGCGTAAGCGGAGACAGATACGGACTCCTGTCGCACTATGGCTACACCTTC.

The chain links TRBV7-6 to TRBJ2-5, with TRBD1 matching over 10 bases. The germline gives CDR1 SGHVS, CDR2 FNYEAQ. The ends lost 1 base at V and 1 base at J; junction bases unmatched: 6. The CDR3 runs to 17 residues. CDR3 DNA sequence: TGTGCCAGCAGCTTAGGGACAGGGGGAAGATTCCAAGAGACCCAGTACTTC. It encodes CASSLGTGGRFQETQYF.

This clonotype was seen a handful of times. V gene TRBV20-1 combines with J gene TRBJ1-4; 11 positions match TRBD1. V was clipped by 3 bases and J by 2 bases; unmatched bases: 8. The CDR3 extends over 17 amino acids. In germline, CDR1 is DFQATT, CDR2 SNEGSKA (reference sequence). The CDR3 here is CSASGTGGLVTNEKLFF. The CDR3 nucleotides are TGCAGTGCTAGTGGGACAGGGGGTTTGGTGACTAATGAAAAACTGTTTTTT.

CDR3 DNA sequence: TGTGCCAGCAGCTTGATGGCGGGTCGCTCCTACAATGAGCAGTTCTTC. Translated, it gives CASSLMAGRSYNEQFF. This sequence joins TRBV5-6 and TRBJ2-1; D might be TRBD2 (5 bases). Trimming stripped 1 base from V and 0 bases from J, with 11 bases between. Germline lookup yields CDR1 SGHDT and CDR2 YYEEEE. The length of the CDR3 is 16 residues. Variable domain in full (rest from reference TRBV5-6 and TRBJ2-1): DAGVTQSPTHLIKTRGQQVTLRCSPKSGHDTVSWYQQALGQGPQFIFQYYEEEERQRGNFPDRFSGHQFPNYSSELNVNALLLGDSALYLCASSLMAGRSYNEQFFGPGTRLTVL.

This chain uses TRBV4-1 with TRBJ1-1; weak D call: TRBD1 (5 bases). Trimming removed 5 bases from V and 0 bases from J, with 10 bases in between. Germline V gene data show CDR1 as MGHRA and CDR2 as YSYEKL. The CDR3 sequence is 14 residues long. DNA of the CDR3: TGCGCCAGCAGCTGGGGCGGTATGAACACTGAAGCTTTCTTT. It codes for CASSWGGMNTEAFF.